The clone carrying this TCR beta chain is medium-sized by share. Using immunoSEQ multiplex PCR, the repertoire was profiled, and TCRdb retains in-frame clones only, with some absent. The sample lists 25,000 to 35,000 clones; approximately 85% were seen once. The data derive from a study of tumor-infiltrating lymphocytes in localized non-small cell lung cancer. The sample consisted of lung tumor tissue. The sequence was obtained from a human donor with non-small cell lung cancer.

The CDR3 nucleotides read TGTGCCAGCAGCCAAGCCGTGGGACAGAACTATGGCTACACCTTC. Protein product: CASSQAVGQNYGYTF. This chain connects TRBV4-2 to TRBJ1-2, with 7 bases matching TRBD1. The J segment lost 2 bases and the V segment lost 1 base, leaving 4 bases of the junction unmatched. The length of the CDR3 is 15 residues. Germline CDR1 LGHNA, CDR2 YNFKEQ.